The 14 T cell receptor beta chains below all came from one sample that was sequenced in a study of a mutant IDH1 vaccine in newly diagnosed glioma. Antigens of these TCRs are unknown. Repertoires were generated with immunoSEQ multiplex PCR, while TCRdb's copy carries only in-frame clones and drops some. The profile covers tens of thousands of clones, with roughly 77% appearing a single time and more than 3% taken by the ten largest. Time point in this sample: week 35, safety follow-up. The study gave 300 ug of mutant IDH1 20-mer peptide per vaccine dose, with topical imiquimod. This specimen consisted of PBMCs, obtained from a glioma patient whose treatment included an IDH1 peptide vaccine. These receptor sequences come from a man aged 35 to 55 with glioma. Some clones in this sample may be carry-over from other donors' samples.

V is TRBV2 and J is TRBJ2-5; tentatively, D is TRBD2 (6 bases). Trimming pared 5 bases from V and 3 bases from J, leaving 10 bases between. The CDR3 contains 13 residues. CDR1 is SNHLY, CDR2 FYNNEI, per germline. The CDR3 DNA is TGTGCCAGCAGTCGGGACTCAAAAGAGACCCAGTACTTC. This encodes CASSRDSKETQYF.

The genes are TRBV7-9 and TRBJ1-4; D uncertain. Per germline, CDR1 SEHNR and CDR2 FQNEAQ (reference sequence). This CDR3 region has 16 residues. The V end lost 0 bases, the J end lost 8 bases, and 16 bases lay between the germline ends. CDR3 sequence: CASSLALGGVGEKLFF. DNA for the CDR3: TGTGCCAGCAGCTTAGCGCTTGGAGGAGTAGGAGAAAAACTGTTTTTT.

The rearrangement joins TRBV7-2 to TRBJ2-1, with TRBD2 identical over 10 bases. This CDR3 has 15 amino acids. Germline-derived CDR1 and CDR2 are SGHTA and FQGNSA. The junction had 7 bases not matched to a gene; V was cut back by 4 bases and J by 7 bases. The CDR3 bases are TGTGCCAGCAGCTACCTTAGCGGGGGGCGGAATGAGCAGTTCTTC. As protein: CASSYLSGGRNEQFF.

This chain uses TRBV4-2 with TRBJ2-7, with 11 positions matching TRBD2. Germline CDR1 reads LGHNA; CDR2 reads YNFKEQ. This CDR3 contains 15 residues. V trimming: 0 bases; J trimming: 2 bases; junction bases outside the gene matches: 0. The CDR3 nucleotides are TGTGCCAGCAGCCAAGATAGCGGGGGGGCCTACGAGCAGTACTTC. As protein: CASSQDSGGAYEQYF.

This chain connects TRBV19 to TRBJ2-1; 8 nucleotides match TRBD2. Germline trimming cut 6 bases from V and 10 bases from J; bases unmatched to any gene: 8. The CDR3 spans 13 residues. The germline gives CDR1 LNHDA, CDR2 SQIVND (reference sequence). In nucleotides, the CDR3 is TGTGCCAGTAGCCCGGGACTAGGATTGGAGCAGTTCTTC. Encoded protein: CASSPGLGLEQFF. Variable domain in full (rest from reference TRBV19 and TRBJ2-1): DGGITQSPKYLFRKEGQNVTLSCEQNLNHDAMYWYRQDPGQGLRLIYYSQIVNDFQKGDIAEGYSVSREKKESFPLTVTSAQKNPTAFYLCASSPGLGLEQFFGPGTRLTVL.

This sequence joins TRBV5-1 and TRBJ1-2; D remains ambiguous. The CDR3 is 14 amino acids. Germline values: CDR1 SGHRS, CDR2 YFSETQ. Trimming shortened V by 3 bases and J by 0 bases, and 9 bases separated the two germline ends. CDR3 region: CASSSSSTNYGYTF. CDR3 nucleotide sequence: TGCGCCAGCAGCTCTTCGTCGACTAACTATGGCTACACCTTC.

This clone has just one count. The chain has TRBV10-1 and TRBJ1-1, with D hard to call. Trimming removed 3 bases at V and 5 bases at J, with 13 bases between. The CDR3 covers 14 residues. Germline CDR1 and CDR2: WNHNN and SYGVQD (reference sequence). This CDR3 is CASSEGGLGTEAFF. The CDR3 DNA reads as TGCGCCAGCAGTGAAGGAGGGTTGGGGACTGAAGCTTTCTTT.

V and J are TRBV11-2 and TRBJ2-7; D perhaps matches TRBD1 (6 bases). Trimming cost V 4 bases and J 0 bases, with 10 bases left between them. The CDR3 consists of 14 residues. Germline V CDR1 and CDR2: SGHAT, FQNNGV. Written as DNA, the CDR3 is TGTGCCAGCAGCTACAGGGTGAGCTCCTACGAGCAGTACTTC. It translates to CASSYRVSSYEQYF.

This chain links TRBV2 with TRBJ1-2; 7 bases map to TRBD1. CDR3 length: 14 residues. The trim removed 1 base at V and 4 bases at J, leaving 3 bases unmatched. CDR1 is SNHLY and CDR2 is FYNNEI in the germline V gene. DNA for the CDR3: TGTGCCAGCAGTGAAGGAGGGACAGCCTATGGCTACACCTTC. It is translated as CASSEGGTAYGYTF.

V gene TRBV6-6 combines with J gene TRBJ1-1; possible D gene TRBD1, 6 bases. CDR1 and CDR2 from the germline V gene are MNHNY and SVGAGI (reference sequence). This CDR3 has 15 residues. Between the trimmed V and J ends, which lost 8 bases and 1 base, there was a span of 17 bases. Here the CDR3 reads CASDGRRDKNTEAFF. DNA for the CDR3: TGTGCCAGCGATGGACGGAGGGACAAGAACACTGAAGCTTTCTTT.

The rearrangement uses TRBV7-2 and TRBJ2-1; D perhaps matches TRBD2 (5 bases). V lost 7 bases to trimming and J lost 2 bases, with 12 bases between them. The CDR3 extends over 14 amino acids. Germline loops: CDR1 SGHTA, CDR2 FQGNSA. The chain's CDR3 is CASNPDGAYNEQFF. The CDR3 nucleotides read TGTGCCAGCAACCCGGACGGGGCCTACAATGAGCAGTTCTTC. The whole variable domain, remainder taken from reference TRBV7-2 and TRBJ2-1, is GAGVSQSPSNKVTEKGKDVELRCDPISGHTALYWYRQSLGQGLEFLIYFQGNSAPDKSGLPSDRFSAERTGGSVSTLTIQRTQQEDSAVYLCASNPDGAYNEQFFGPGTRLTVL.

This clone occurred once. The V call is TRBV6-1, the J call TRBJ1-1, with D unresolved. CDR3 length: 12 residues. V lost 5 bases and J lost 3, with 7 bases in between. Germline V lookup: CDR1 MNHNS, CDR2 SASEGT. CDR3 in DNA: TGTGCCAGCAGTTTCGGATACACTGAAGCTTTCTTT. This sequence encodes CASSFGYTEAFF.

This sequence joins TRBV6-5 and TRBJ1-4, with D perhaps TRBD1 (6 bases). V was pared by 5 bases and J by 3 bases, with 10 bases between. The CDR3 extends over 14 amino acids. Germline CDR1 reads MNHEY; CDR2 reads SVGAGI. CDR3 sequence reads: CASSRTESNEKLFF. CDR3 bases: TGTGCCAGCAGTAGGACAGAGTCTAATGAAAAACTGTTTTTT.

The rearrangement links TRBV30 to TRBJ1-1; D is unresolved. V gave up 4 bases and J gave up 3 bases, with 6 bases separating them. The CDR3 has 11 residues. Germline V gene lookup returns CDR1 GTSNPN and CDR2 SVGIG (reference sequence). The CDR3 is CAWNRDTEAFF. The DNA of the CDR3 is TGTGCCTGGAACAGAGACACTGAAGCTTTCTTT.